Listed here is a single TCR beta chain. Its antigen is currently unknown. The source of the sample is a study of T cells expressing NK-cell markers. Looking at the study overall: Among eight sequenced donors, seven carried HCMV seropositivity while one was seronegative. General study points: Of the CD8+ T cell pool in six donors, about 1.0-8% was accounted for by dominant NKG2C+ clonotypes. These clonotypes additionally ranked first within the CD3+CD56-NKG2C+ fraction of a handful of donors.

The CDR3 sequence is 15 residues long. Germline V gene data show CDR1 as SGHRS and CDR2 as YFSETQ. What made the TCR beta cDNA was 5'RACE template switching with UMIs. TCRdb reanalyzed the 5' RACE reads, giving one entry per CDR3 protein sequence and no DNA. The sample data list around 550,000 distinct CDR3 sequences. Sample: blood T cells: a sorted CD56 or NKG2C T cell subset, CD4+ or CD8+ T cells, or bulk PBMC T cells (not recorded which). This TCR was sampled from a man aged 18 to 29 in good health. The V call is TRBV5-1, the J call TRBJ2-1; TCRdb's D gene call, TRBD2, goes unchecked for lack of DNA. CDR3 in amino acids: CASSLVASGNREQFF.